This T cell receptor beta chain derives from a study of CD8+CD57+ T cells in acquired aplastic anemia. Sequencing was done on patients that had shown CD8+CD57+ cell expansion by flow cytometry. Profiling of TCR beta VDJ combinations and CDR3 sequences used genomic DNA as template. From the reads, TCRdb called clonotypes with MiXCR, one entry per CDR3 protein. The sample lists about 54,000 distinct CDR3 sequences, roughly three fifths occurring once. This clonotype was recorded only once. This TCR was sampled from a human donor with aplastic anemia. Source material: sorted CD4+, CD8+, or CD8+CD57+ T cells (not recorded which) from PBMCs.

The CDR3 DNA is TGTGCCAGTAGTATAGTTCACACTCACTATGGCTACACCTTC. Amino acids: CASSIVHTHYGYTF. V is TRBV19 and J is TRBJ1-2; D is undetermined. The CDR3 has 14 residues. The germline V gene has CDR1 LNHDA and CDR2 SQIVND (reference sequence). Trimming removed 1 base at V and 3 bases at J, with 9 bases between. Filled out from reference TRBV19 and TRBJ1-2, the complete variable domain reads DGGITQSPKYLFRKEGQNVTLSCEQNLNHDAMYWYRQDPGQGLRLIYYSQIVNDFQKGDIAEGYSVSREKKESFPLTVTSAQKNPTAFYLCASSIVHTHYGYTFGSGTRLTVV.